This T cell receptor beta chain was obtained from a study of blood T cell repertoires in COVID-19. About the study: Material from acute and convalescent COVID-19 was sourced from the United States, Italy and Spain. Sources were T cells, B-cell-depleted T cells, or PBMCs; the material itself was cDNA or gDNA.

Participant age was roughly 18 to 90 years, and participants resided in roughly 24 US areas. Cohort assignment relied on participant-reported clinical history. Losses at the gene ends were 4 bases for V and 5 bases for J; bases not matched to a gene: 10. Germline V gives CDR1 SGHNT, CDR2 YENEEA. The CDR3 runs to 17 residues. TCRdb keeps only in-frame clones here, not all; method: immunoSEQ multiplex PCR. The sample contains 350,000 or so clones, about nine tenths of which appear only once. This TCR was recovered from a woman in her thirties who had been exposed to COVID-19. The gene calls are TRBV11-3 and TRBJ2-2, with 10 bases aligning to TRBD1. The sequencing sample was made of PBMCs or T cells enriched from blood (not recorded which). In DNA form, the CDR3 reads TGTGCCAGCAGCTCGTCCCGGGACAGGGGTAAAACCGGGGAGCTGTTTTTT. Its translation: CASSSSRDRGKTGELFF.